This T cell receptor (beta chain) was observed in a study of T cell repertoires in cytomegalovirus infection. In the study overall: CMV infection together with matching HLA type was indicated by public TCR beta signatures. General observations from the study: It was HLA-C-restricted CMV-specific TCR beta clonotypes that dominated the response ex vivo.

TCRdb fed the reads into MiXCR, producing one record per CDR3 protein. This sample carries about 890,000 distinct CDR3 sequences, under 40% of them seen once, and the ten largest clones take over 10%. The CDR3 loop spans 13 amino acids. V shed 3 bases and J shed 4 bases, with 9 bases lying between them. Germline CDR1 is LNHDA and CDR2 is SQIVND (reference sequence). Comments on this clonotype: Its target is unknown.

The clonotype was recovered from a human donor in good health (CMV status not recorded). Some clones in this sample may be carry-over from other donors' samples. V gene TRBV19 combines with J gene TRBJ1-2; D uncertain. Here the sequenced sample was cultured CD8+ T cells from PBMCs, taken from culture after CMV antigen stimulation. The CDR3 loop reads CASSMTRFYGYTF. The DNA for the CDR3 is TGTGCCAGTAGTATGACCAGATTCTATGGCTACACCTTC.